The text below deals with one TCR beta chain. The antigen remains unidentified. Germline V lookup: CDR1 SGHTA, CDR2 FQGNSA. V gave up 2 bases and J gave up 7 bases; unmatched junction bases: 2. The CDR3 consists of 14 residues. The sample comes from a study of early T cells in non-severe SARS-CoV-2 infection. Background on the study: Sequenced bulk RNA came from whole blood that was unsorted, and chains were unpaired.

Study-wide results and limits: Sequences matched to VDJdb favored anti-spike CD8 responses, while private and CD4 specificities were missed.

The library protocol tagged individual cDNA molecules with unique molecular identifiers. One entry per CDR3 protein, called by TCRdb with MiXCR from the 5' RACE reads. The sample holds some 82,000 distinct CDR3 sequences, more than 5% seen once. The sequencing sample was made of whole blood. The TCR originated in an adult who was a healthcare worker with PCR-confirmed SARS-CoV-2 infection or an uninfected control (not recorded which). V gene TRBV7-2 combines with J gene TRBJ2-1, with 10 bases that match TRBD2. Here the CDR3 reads CASSLMGLANEQFF. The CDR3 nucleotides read TGTGCCAGCAGCTTAATGGGACTAGCGAATGAGCAGTTCTTC. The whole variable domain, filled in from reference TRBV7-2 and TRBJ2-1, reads GAGVSQSPSNKVTEKGKDVELRCDPISGHTALYWYRQSLGQGLEFLIYFQGNSAPDKSGLPSDRFSAERTGGSVSTLTIQRTQQEDSAVYLCASSLMGLANEQFFGPGTRLTVL.